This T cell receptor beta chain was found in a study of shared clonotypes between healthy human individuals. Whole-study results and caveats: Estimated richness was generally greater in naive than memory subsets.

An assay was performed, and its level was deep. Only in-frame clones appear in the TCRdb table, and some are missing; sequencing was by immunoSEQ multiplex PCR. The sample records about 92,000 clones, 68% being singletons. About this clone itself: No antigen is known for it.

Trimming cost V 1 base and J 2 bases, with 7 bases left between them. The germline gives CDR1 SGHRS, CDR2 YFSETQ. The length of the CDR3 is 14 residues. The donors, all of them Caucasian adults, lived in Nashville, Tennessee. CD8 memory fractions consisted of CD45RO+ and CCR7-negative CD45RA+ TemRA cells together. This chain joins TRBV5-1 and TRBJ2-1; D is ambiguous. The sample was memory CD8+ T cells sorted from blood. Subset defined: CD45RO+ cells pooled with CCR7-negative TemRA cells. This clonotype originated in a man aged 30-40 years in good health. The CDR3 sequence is CASSLYRAYNEQFF. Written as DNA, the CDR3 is TGCGCCAGCAGCTTGTATAGAGCCTACAATGAGCAGTTCTTC.